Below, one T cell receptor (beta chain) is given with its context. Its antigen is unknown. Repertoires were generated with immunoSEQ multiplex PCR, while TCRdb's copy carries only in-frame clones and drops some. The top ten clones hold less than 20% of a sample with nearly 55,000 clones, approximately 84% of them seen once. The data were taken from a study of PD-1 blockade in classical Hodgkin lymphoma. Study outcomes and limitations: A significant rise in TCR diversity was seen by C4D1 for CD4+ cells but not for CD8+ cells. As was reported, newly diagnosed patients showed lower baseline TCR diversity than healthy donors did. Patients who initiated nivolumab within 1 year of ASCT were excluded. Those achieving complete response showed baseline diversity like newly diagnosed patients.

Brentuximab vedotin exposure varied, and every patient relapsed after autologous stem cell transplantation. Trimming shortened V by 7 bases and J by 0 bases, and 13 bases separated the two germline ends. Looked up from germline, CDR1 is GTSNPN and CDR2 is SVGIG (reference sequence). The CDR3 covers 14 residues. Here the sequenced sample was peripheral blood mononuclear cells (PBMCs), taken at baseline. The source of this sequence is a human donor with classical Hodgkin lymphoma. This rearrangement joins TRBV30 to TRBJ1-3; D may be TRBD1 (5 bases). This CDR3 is CALGDPSSGNTIYF. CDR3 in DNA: TGTGCCTTAGGGGACCCGAGCTCTGGAAACACCATATATTTT.